This T cell receptor beta chain is drawn from a study of T cell responses to AZD1222 COVID-19 vaccine. About the research overall: The analysis combined second doses at about 4 or about 12 weeks.

Clones were read by immunoSEQ multiplex PCR, and TCRdb kept only the in-frame ones, dropping some. The sample carries some 100,000 clones, about 85% recorded once. The ends were cut back, 2 bases at V and 1 base at J, with 12 bases in the middle. The CDR3 extends over 16 amino acids. Looked up from germline, CDR1 is KGHSH and CDR2 is LQKENI. As for this clone: No antigen is known for it.

The study's findings and limits: Epitopes outside B.1.351 and B.1.1.7 mutated regions reportedly drew nearly half of spike TCRs.

This receptor was identified in an adult in good health. V gene TRBV18 combines with J gene TRBJ1-5; D possibly corresponds to TRBD1 (6 bases). The starting material was peripheral blood, obtained on day 0 of AZD1222 vaccination. The CDR3 DNA sequence: TGTGCCAGCTCACCAGGGACATCAGCCAGCAATCAGCCCCAGCATTTT. It encodes CASSPGTSASNQPQHF. Variable domain in full (rest from reference TRBV18 and TRBJ1-5): NAGVMQNPRHLVRRRGQEARLRCSPMKGHSHVYWYRQLPEEGLKFMVYLQKENIIDESGMPKERFSAEFPKEGPSILRIQQVVRGDSAAYFCASSPGTSASNQPQHFGDGTRLSIL.